Presented here are 22 T cell receptor beta chains from one specimen sequenced in a study of CD8+ T cells in alopecia areata. Treatment specified: oral pan-JAK inhibitor, 5-10 mg twice daily. The sequencing template was cDNA reverse transcribed from extracted RNA. Sequencing was performed with immunoSEQ multiplex PCR; in TCRdb, only in-frame clones are kept and a portion is missing. The data contain fewer than 110,000 clones, almost 60% of them seen just once; the ten biggest clones take up roughly 15%. This specimen consisted of CD8+ T cells sorted from blood, obtained at approximately week 55, from a patient treated with tofacitinib. These receptors were taken from a human donor with alopecia areata.

This sequence joins TRBV7-9 and TRBJ2-7; possible D gene TRBD2, 5 bases. Germline values: CDR1 SEHNR, CDR2 FQNEAQ (reference sequence). The length of the CDR3 is 13 residues. V was pared by 7 bases and J by 3 bases, with 13 bases between. In DNA form, the CDR3 reads TGTGCCAGCACCCCGGCGGGTAACTACGAGCAGTACTTC. Its translation: CASTPAGNYEQYF.

The genes are TRBV9 and TRBJ2-2; D is undetermined. This CDR3 has 12 amino acids. V dropped 3 bases and J dropped 7 bases, with 7 bases sitting between them. Germline assignment: CDR1 SGDLS and CDR2 YYNGEE. CDR3 amino acids: CASSEGFGELFF. The CDR3 DNA sequence: TGTGCCAGCAGCGAAGGGTTCGGGGAGCTGTTTTTT.

This clone was seen only a few times. The chain uses TRBV29-1 and TRBJ1-1, with D perhaps matching TRBD1 (6 bases). This CDR3 is built from 19 residues. The V gene's germline CDR1 is SQVTM and CDR2 ANQGSEA. Between the trimmed V and J ends, which lost 4 bases and 1 base, there was a span of 28 bases. Here the CDR3 DNA reads TGCAGCGTTGCGGGGGCGAGGCAGCCGGACGGCGCTCGGAACACTGAAGCTTTCTTT. It encodes CSVAGARQPDGARNTEAFF.

This clone was seen a few times. This sequence joins TRBV30 and TRBJ1-5; 7 nucleotides match TRBD1. CDR3 length equals 15 residues. Per the germline V gene, CDR1 is GTSNPN and CDR2 is SVGIG (reference sequence). After removal of 4 bases from V and 5 bases from J, the junction contained 11 bases not matched to a gene. The CDR3 region is CAWTSRGAEDQPQHF. CDR3 bases: TGTGCCTGGACCTCCAGGGGGGCAGAAGATCAGCCCCAGCATTTT. Combining the CDR3 with reference TRBV30 and TRBJ1-5 gives the whole variable domain SQTIHQWPATLVQPVGSPLSLECTVEGTSNPNLYWYRQAAGRGLQLLFYSVGIGQISSEVPQNLSASRPQDRQFILSSKKLLLSDSGFYLCAWTSRGAEDQPQHFGDGTRLSIL.

This sequence joins TRBV10-3 and TRBJ1-2, with D perhaps matching TRBD1 (5 bases). V shed 3 bases and J shed 2 bases, with 19 bases lying between them. Germline CDR1 reads ENHRY; CDR2 reads SYGVKD. The CDR3 has 17 amino acids. The CDR3: CAISERLIRGTNYGYTF. The CDR3 DNA sequence: TGTGCCATCAGTGAACGCCTTATTAGGGGCACCAACTATGGCTACACCTTC.

This clone has a handful of counts. The chain carries TRBV7-9 and TRBJ2-7; 9 positions agree with TRBD1. CDR1 is SEHNR and CDR2 is FQNEAQ in the germline V gene (reference sequence). The length of the CDR3 is 16 residues. With 4 bases clipped from V and 5 bases from J, the junction kept 12 bases outside the gene matches. CDR3 region: CASSWGQGGTEDEQYF. The CDR3 DNA is TGTGCCAGCAGCTGGGGACAGGGTGGTACGGAAGACGAGCAGTACTTC.

This chain joins TRBV30 and TRBJ2-7; 9 nucleotides align to TRBD1. The CDR3 consists of 15 residues. Germline lookup yields CDR1 GTSNPN and CDR2 SVGIG (reference sequence). J lost 4 bases, V lost 2 bases, and 9 bases had no gene match. The CDR3 loop reads CAWSPPRDRVYEQYF. The CDR3 nucleotides are TGTGCCTGGAGTCCACCCCGGGACAGGGTATACGAGCAGTACTTC.

The sample holds a few counts of this clone. V is TRBV5-6 and J is TRBJ2-1, with 8 bases identical to TRBD1. This CDR3 contains 14 residues. Trimming cost V 0 bases and J 5 bases; bases outside gene matches: 1. Germline CDR1 is SGHDT and CDR2 is YYEEEE. CDR3: CASSLGQGHNEQFF. In DNA, the CDR3 is TGTGCCAGCAGCTTGGGACAGGGGCACAATGAGCAGTTCTTC.

The chain has TRBV25-1 and TRBJ1-1; D gene uncertain. The germline V and J ends were trimmed by 4 bases and 3 bases, with 12 bases remaining between them. Germline V gene lookup returns CDR1 MGHDK and CDR2 SYGVNS. The CDR3 is 14 residues long. CDR3 DNA sequence: TGTGCCAGCAGTGGGAGGGTTTTGGACACTGAAGCTTTCTTT. Protein product: CASSGRVLDTEAFF.

A few counts support this clone. Here the CDR3 DNA reads TGTGCCAGCAGTCCCACTAGCGGGACCTACAATGAGCAGTTCTTC. It is translated as CASSPTSGTYNEQFF. V usage is TRBV6-6 and J usage is TRBJ2-1; 10 bases agree with TRBD2. CDR3 length: 15 residues. V dropped 5 bases and J dropped 2; count of bases not matched to a gene: 3. The V gene's germline CDR1 is MNHNY and CDR2 SVGAGI (reference sequence).

The V gene is TRBV9, the J gene TRBJ2-7; D may correspond to TRBD1 or TRBD2 (5 bases each). Trimming left V 4 bases short and J 5 bases short, with 16 bases between. Germline CDR1 and CDR2: SGDLS and YYNGEE. The CDR3 has 14 amino acids. The CDR3, as DNA: TGTGCCAGCAGCCTCGGGGACCTAAGGAACGAGCAGTACTTC. It is translated as CASSLGDLRNEQYF.

This chain connects TRBV13 to TRBJ1-2; maybe TRBD1 (5 bases). Germline values: CDR1 PRHDT, CDR2 FYEKMQ (reference sequence). CDR3 size: 18 residues. The ends were cut back, 4 bases at V and 0 bases at J, with 21 bases in the middle. The CDR3 nucleotides read TGTGCCAGCAGCTCGCCCCGTATCCGGGGCTCGACTAACTATGGCTACACCTTC. Translated, it gives CASSSPRIRGSTNYGYTF.

The chain uses TRBV30 and TRBJ2-5; maybe TRBD1 (5 bases). TRBJ2-7 matches the DNA end more closely, so the J call is doubtful. This CDR3 is built from 11 residues. Germline V gene lookup returns CDR1 GTSNPN and CDR2 SVGIG (reference sequence). The CDR3 DNA reads as TGTGCCTGGACGCAGGGCTACGAGCAGTACTTC. This sequence encodes CAWTQGYEQYF.

The V gene is TRBV30, the J gene TRBJ1-1; D uncertain. From germline, CDR1 is GTSNPN and CDR2 SVGIG (reference sequence). CDR3 length equals 12 residues. Trimming removed 3 bases at V and 1 base at J, with 6 bases between. The CDR3 protein is CAWRMGNTEAFF. CDR3 sequence (DNA): TGTGCCTGGAGAATGGGGAACACTGAAGCTTTCTTT.

The genes are TRBV25-1 and TRBJ1-6; weak D call: TRBD1 (5 bases). The CDR3 has 14 residues. The V gene's germline CDR1 is MGHDK and CDR2 SYGVNS. The V end lost 3 bases, the J end lost 12 bases, and 15 bases lay between the germline ends. The CDR3 protein is CASSDGARGRPLHF. The CDR3, as DNA: TGTGCCAGCAGTGACGGGGCCCGGGGTAGACCCCTCCACTTT.

This clone was picked up a small number of times. This chain uses TRBV29-1 with TRBJ1-1, with no clear D. This CDR3 is built from 11 residues. Trimming stripped 4 bases from V and 7 bases from J, with 10 bases between. Germline V lookup: CDR1 SQVTM, CDR2 ANQGSEA. The CDR3 sequence: CSVGVRGEAFF. DNA for the CDR3: TGCAGCGTTGGGGTGCGCGGTGAAGCTTTCTTT.

V and J are TRBV4-2 and TRBJ2-3; D is perhaps TRBD1 or TRBD2 (5 bases each). There are 16 residues in the CDR3. In germline, CDR1 is LGHNA, CDR2 YNFKEQ. Trimming left V 7 bases short and J 2 bases short, with 19 bases between. CDR3 bases: TGTGCCAGCATCACAAGCCTCGGGGCCTACACAGATACGCAGTATTTT. This translates into CASITSLGAYTDTQYF.

The chain carries TRBV11-2 and TRBJ1-6, with D unresolved. This CDR3 region has 14 residues. Trimming shortened V by 5 bases and J by 7 bases, and 12 bases separated the two germline ends. CDR1 and CDR2 from the germline V gene are SGHAT and FQNNGV. CDR3 DNA: TGTGCCAGCAGCAATAGCAAGTTGAATTCACCCCTCCACTTT. Its protein product is CASSNSKLNSPLHF.

This chain joins TRBV30 and TRBJ2-3; D gene ambiguous. The germline V and J ends were trimmed by 3 bases and 4 bases, with 5 bases remaining between them. Per the germline V gene, CDR1 is GTSNPN and CDR2 is SVGIG (reference sequence). The CDR3 totals 11 residues. CDR3: CAWRGPDTQYF. For the CDR3, the DNA is TGTGCCTGGAGGGGCCCAGATACGCAGTATTTT.

The gene calls are TRBV4-2 and TRBJ2-1; 16 bases are shared with TRBD2. There are 19 residues in the CDR3. CDR1 is LGHNA, CDR2 YNFKEQ, per germline. V gave up 4 bases and J gave up 7 bases; unmatched junction bases: 13. Here the CDR3 DNA reads TGTGCCAGCAGCCCCCCTGGGGGACTAGCGGGGGGGCGGAGGAATGAGCAGTTCTTC. Translation: CASSPPGGLAGGRRNEQFF.

J is TRBJ1-5 and V is TRBV19; D gene uncertain. CDR1 LNHDA and CDR2 SQIVND come from the germline V gene (reference sequence). Between the trimmed V and J ends, which lost 2 bases and 4 bases, there was a span of 9 bases. The CDR3 totals 14 residues. The CDR3 reads CASSIMAGNQPQHF. For the CDR3, the DNA is TGTGCCAGTAGTATAATGGCGGGGAATCAGCCCCAGCATTTT.

J is TRBJ2-7 and V is TRBV5-1; D might be TRBD2 (6 bases). From germline, CDR1 is SGHRS and CDR2 YFSETQ. The CDR3 is made up of 15 amino acids. V shed 4 bases and J shed 4 bases, with 18 bases lying between them. CDR3 in DNA: TGCGCCAGCAGCCCGGGGACTGCGACCTCTTACGAGCAGTACTTC. Encoded protein: CASSPGTATSYEQYF.